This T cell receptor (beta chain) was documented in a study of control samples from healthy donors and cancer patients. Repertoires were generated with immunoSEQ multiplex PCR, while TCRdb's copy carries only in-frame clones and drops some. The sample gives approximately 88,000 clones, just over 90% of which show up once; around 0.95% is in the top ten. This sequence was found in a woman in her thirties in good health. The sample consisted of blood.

The CDR3 DNA reads TGTGCCAGCAGCTTAGATTCCGGCTACGAGCAGTACTTC. It encodes CASSLDSGYEQYF. V and J are TRBV11-2 and TRBJ2-7; D gene ambiguous. CDR3 size: 13 residues. V lost 0 bases, J lost 3 bases, and 6 bases lay in between. The germline V gene encodes CDR1 SGHAT and CDR2 FQNNGV.